This T cell receptor beta chain was recovered during a study of Graves' ophthalmopathy and Graves' hyperthyroidism. The CDR3 consists of 16 residues. Trimming stripped 4 bases from V and 5 bases from J, with 18 bases between. Germline V lookup: CDR1 SGHVS, CDR2 FQNEAQ. Every ophthalmopathy donor presented moderate-to-severe activity, CAS ≥3, NOSPECS ≥4 and duration under 3 months. If patients had other autoimmune diseases, uncontrolled infections, pregnancy or lactation, they were excluded. From RNA, the CDR3 regions of TCR beta chains were amplified and sequenced. Second-round multiplex PCR followed a first-round RT-PCR using HTBI primers. TCRdb redid the calling of the multiplex PCR reads with MiXCR, one entry per CDR3 protein. The sample has about 230,000 distinct CDR3 sequences, around 50% seen once.

The receptor was derived from an adult man with Graves' ophthalmopathy. The chain recombines TRBV7-8 with TRBJ1-5; tentative D call: TRBD1 (5 bases). Sequencing was carried out using peripheral blood. This CDR3 reads CASSSNVAGLDQPQHF. CDR3 in DNA: TGTGCCAGCAGCTCCAATGTGGCAGGGTTGGATCAGCCCCAGCATTTT. The full variable domain, in which reference TRBV7-8 and TRBJ1-5 provide the parts outside the CDR3, is GAGVSQSPRYKVAKRGQDVALRCDPISGHVSLFWYQQALGQGPEFLTYFQNEAQLDKSGLPSDRFFAERPEGSVSTLKIQRTQQEDSAVYLCASSSNVAGLDQPQHFGDGTRLSIL.